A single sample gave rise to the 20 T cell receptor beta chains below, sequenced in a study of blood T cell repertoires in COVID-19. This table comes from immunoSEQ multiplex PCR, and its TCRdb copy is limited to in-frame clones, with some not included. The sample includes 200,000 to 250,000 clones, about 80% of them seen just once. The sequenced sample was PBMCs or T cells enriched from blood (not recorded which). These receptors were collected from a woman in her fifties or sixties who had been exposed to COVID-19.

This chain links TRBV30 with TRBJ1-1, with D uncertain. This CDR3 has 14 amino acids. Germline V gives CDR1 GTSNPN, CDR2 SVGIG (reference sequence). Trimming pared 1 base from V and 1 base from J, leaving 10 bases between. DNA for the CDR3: TGTGCCTGGAGTGCGGACCGGGGGAACACTGAAGCTTTCTTT. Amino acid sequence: CAWSADRGNTEAFF.

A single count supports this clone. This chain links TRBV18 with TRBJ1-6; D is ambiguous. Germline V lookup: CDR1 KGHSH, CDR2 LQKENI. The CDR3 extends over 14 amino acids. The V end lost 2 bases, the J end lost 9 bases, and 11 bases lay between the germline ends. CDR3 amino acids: CASSPIGTPSPLHF. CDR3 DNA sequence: TGTGCCAGCTCACCAATTGGTACACCTTCACCCCTCCACTTT.

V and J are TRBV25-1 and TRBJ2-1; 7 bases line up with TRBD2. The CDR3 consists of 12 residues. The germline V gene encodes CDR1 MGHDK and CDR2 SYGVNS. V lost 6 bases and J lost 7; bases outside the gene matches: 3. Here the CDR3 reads CASRLGGNEQFF. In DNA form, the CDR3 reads TGTGCCAGCAGACTGGGGGGGAATGAGCAGTTCTTC.

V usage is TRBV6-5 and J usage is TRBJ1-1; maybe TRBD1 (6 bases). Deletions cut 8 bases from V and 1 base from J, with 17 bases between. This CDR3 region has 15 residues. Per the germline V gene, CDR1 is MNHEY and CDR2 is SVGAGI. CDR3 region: CASGLDRGGNTEAFF. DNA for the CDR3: TGTGCCAGCGGACTAGATCGAGGGGGGAACACTGAAGCTTTCTTT.

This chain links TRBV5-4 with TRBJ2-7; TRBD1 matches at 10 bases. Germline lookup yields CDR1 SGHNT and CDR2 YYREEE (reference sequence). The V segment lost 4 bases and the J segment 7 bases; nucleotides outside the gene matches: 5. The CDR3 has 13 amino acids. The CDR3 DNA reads TGTGCCAGCAGCCGACAGGGGGCGGGTGAGCAGTACTTC. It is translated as CASSRQGAGEQYF. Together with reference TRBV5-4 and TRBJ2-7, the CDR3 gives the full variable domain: ETGVTQSPTHLIKTRGQQVTLRCSSQSGHNTVSWYQQALGQGPQFIFQYYREEENGRGNFPPRFSGLQFPNYSSELNVNALELDDSALYLCASSRQGAGEQYFGPGTRLTVT.

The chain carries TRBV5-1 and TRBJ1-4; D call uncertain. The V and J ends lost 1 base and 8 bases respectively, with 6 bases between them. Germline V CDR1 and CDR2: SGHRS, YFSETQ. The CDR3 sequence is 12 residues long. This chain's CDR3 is CASSLSGEKLFF. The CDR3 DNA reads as TGCGCCAGCAGCTTGTCAGGAGAAAAACTGTTTTTT.

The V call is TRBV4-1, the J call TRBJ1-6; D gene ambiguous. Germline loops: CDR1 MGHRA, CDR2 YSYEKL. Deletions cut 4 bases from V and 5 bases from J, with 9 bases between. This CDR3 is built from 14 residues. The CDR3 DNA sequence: TGCGCCAGCAGCCTTGGACTGGATAATTCACCCCTCCACTTT. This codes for CASSLGLDNSPLHF.

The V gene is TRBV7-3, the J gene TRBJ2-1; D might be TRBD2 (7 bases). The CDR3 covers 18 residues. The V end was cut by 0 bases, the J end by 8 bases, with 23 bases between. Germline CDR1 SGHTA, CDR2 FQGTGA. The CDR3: CASSLTPFEGGLQYEQFF. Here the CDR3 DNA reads TGTGCCAGCAGCTTAACACCCTTCGAGGGGGGGCTACAATATGAGCAGTTCTTC.

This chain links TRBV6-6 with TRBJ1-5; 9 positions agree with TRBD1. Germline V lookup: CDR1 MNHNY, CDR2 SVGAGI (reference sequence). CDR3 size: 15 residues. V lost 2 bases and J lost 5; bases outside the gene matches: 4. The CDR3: CASSYRRQGDQPQHF. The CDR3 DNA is TGTGCCAGCAGTTACCGTCGACAGGGGGATCAGCCCCAGCATTTT.

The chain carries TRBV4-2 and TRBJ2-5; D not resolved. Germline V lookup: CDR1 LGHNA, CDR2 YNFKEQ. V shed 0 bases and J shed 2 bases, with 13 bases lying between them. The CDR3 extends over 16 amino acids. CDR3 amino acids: CASSQESLLEQETQYF. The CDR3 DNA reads TGTGCCAGCAGCCAAGAATCGCTCTTGGAGCAAGAGACCCAGTACTTC.

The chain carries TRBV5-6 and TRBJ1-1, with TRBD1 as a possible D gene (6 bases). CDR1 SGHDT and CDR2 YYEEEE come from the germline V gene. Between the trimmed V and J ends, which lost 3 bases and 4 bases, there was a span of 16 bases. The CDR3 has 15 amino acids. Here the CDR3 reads CASSSQQGKSTEAFF. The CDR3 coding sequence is TGTGCCAGCAGCTCTCAACAGGGAAAAAGCACTGAAGCTTTCTTT.

This chain's CDR3 is CAWRQGRSYEQYF. The CDR3 nucleotides read TGTGCCTGGAGACAGGGCCGCTCCTACGAGCAGTACTTC. The rearrangement uses TRBV30 and TRBJ2-7; D may be TRBD1 (6 bases). This CDR3 is 13 amino acids long. Germline values: CDR1 GTSNPN, CDR2 SVGIG (reference sequence). V was clipped by 3 bases and J by 0 bases, with 9 bases between them.

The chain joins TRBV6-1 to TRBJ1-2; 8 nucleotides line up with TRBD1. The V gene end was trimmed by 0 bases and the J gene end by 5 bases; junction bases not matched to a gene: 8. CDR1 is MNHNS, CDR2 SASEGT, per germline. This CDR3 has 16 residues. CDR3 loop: CASSEALQGARYGYTF. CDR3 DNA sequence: TGTGCCAGCAGTGAAGCGCTTCAGGGGGCGCGGTATGGCTACACCTTC.

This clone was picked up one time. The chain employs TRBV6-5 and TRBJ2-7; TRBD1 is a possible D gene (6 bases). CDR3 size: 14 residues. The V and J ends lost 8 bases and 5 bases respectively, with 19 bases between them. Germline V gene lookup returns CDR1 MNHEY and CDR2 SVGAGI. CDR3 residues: CASAIRDKTDEQYF. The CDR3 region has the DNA TGTGCCAGCGCCATCCGGGACAAGACAGACGAGCAGTACTTC.

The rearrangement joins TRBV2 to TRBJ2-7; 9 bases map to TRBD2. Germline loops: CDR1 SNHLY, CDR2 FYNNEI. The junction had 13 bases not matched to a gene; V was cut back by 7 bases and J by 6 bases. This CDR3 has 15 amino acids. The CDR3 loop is CASTPRAGGRSEQYF. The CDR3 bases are TGTGCCAGCACCCCTAGAGCGGGGGGTCGCTCCGAGCAGTACTTC.

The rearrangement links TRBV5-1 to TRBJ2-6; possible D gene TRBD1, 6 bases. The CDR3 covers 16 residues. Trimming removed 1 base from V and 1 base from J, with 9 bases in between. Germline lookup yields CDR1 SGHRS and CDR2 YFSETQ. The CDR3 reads CASSLTTGSGANVLTF. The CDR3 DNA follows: TGCGCCAGCAGCTTGACTACAGGGTCTGGGGCCAACGTCCTGACTTTC.

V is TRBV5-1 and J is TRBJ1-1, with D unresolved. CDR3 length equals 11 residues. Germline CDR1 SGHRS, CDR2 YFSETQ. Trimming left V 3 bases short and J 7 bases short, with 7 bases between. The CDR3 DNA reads TGCGCCAGCAGCTCGAGCAATGAAGCTTTCTTT. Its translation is CASSSSNEAFF.

CDR3 region: CASSSGVAGQGFYEQYF. Written as DNA, the CDR3 is TGTGCCAGCAGTTCCGGGGTGGCGGGACAGGGGTTCTACGAGCAGTACTTC. The chain links TRBV28 to TRBJ2-7; 10 nucleotides align to TRBD1. Germline V gene data show CDR1 as MDHEN and CDR2 as SYDVKM. The junction had 12 bases not matched to a gene; V was cut back by 4 bases and J by 3 bases. The CDR3 length is 17 residues.

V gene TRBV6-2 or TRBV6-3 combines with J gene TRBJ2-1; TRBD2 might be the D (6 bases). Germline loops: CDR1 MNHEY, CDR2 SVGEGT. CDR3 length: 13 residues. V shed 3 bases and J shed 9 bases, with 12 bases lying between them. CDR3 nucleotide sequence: TGTGCCAGCAGTTATGGGGGGTTGGTTGAGCAGTTCTTC. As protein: CASSYGGLVEQFF.

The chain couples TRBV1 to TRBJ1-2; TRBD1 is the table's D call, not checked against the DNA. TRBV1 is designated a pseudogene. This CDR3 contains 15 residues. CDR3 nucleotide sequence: TGCACCAGCAGCCAAGAGAGCGAGGGGGACTATGGCTACACCTTC. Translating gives CTSSQESEGDYGYTF.